Detailed here is one T cell receptor beta chain. This CDR3 is built from 16 residues. Germline assignment: CDR1 SEHNR and CDR2 FQNEAQ (reference sequence). J lost 7 bases, V lost 3 bases, and 12 bases had no gene match. The data originate from a study of cytomegalovirus exposure and HLA in healthy donors. Overall study context: A later analysis reported the approximately 120 validation repertoires used the same platform as the approximately 660 first-cohort repertoires.

The method was immunoSEQ multiplex PCR; TCRdb's version includes in-frame clones alone and lacks a portion of them. The top ten hold roughly 1.2% of the sample, which has roughly 250,000 clones, approximately 84% seen once. Separation from the approximately 660-subject first cohort characterized the roughly 110-subject validation cohort, to which the donors belonged. The chain links TRBV7-9 to TRBJ1-2, with 9 bases fitting TRBD1. Material for sequencing was PBMCs. The source is a woman between 25 and 40 years old in good health and CMV-seropositive. DNA for the CDR3: TGTGCCAGCAGCTTCTCCGCGGGACAGGGTATTTTTGGCTACACCTTC. Translation: CASSFSAGQGIFGYTF.